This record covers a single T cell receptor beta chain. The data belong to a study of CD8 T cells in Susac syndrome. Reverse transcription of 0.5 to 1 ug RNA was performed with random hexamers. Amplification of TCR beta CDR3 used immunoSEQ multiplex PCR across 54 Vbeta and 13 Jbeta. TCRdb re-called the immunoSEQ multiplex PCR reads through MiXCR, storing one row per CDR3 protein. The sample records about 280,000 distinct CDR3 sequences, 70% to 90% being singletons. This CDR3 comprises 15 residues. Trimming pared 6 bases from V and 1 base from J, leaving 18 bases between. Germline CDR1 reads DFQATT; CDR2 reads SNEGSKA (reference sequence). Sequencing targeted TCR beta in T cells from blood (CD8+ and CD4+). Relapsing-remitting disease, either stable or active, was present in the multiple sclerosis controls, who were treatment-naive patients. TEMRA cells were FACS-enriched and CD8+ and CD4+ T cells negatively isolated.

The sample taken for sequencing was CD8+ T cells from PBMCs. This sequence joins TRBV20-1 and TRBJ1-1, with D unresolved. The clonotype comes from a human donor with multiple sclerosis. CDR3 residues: CSASQVGIRNTEAFF. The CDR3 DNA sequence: TGCAGTGCCTCCCAAGTGGGGATAAGGAACACTGAAGCTTTCTTT.